Below are 27 T cell receptor beta chains sequenced from a single sample in a study of CD8 T cells in ankylosing spondylitis. TCRdb analysed the 5' RACE reads with MiXCR anew, one entry per CDR3 protein. The sample records 200,000 or so distinct CDR3 sequences, 10% to 15% being singletons. The sample was blood, either unsorted or a sorted T cell fraction (not recorded which). The source of these receptors is a female donor with ankylosing spondylitis or in good health (not recorded which).

This clonotype was picked up many times. The chain recombines TRBV27 with TRBJ2-7; 8 bases match TRBD2. The germline CDR1 and CDR2 sequences are MNHEY and SMNVEV (reference sequence). The CDR3 sequence is 20 residues long. V lost 3 bases, J lost 1 base, and 20 bases stayed unmatched. CDR3 in amino acids: CASSLSGRSLPGLESYEQYF. CDR3 bases: TGTGCCAGCAGTTTGAGCGGCAGGTCCCTGCCGGGACTAGAGTCCTACGAGCAGTACTTC.

This clonotype was recorded many times. The rearrangement links TRBV20-1 to TRBJ2-3, with TRBD2 identical over 9 bases. V trimming: 3 bases; J trimming: 0 bases; junction bases outside the gene matches: 4. The CDR3 length is 15 residues. From germline, CDR1 is DFQATT and CDR2 SNEGSKA (reference sequence). This CDR3 reads CSASPSGDSTDTQYF. CDR3 coding DNA: TGCAGTGCTAGCCCTAGCGGGGATAGCACAGATACGCAGTATTTT.

This clonotype was seen repeatedly, ten times or more. This rearrangement joins TRBV5-1 to TRBJ2-3, with a tentative D call TRBD2 (6 bases). This CDR3 contains 12 residues. Germline-derived CDR1 and CDR2 are SGHRS and YFSETQ. V lost 4 bases, J lost 6 bases, and 9 bases lay in between. The CDR3 nucleotides read TGCGCCAGCAGCCCCCGGGAGGATACGCAGTATTTT. Protein product: CASSPREDTQYF.

In this sample, this clonotype turned up many times. This chain connects TRBV5-6 to TRBJ1-3; D is perhaps TRBD1 (5 bases). V lost 3 bases and J lost 2, with 9 bases in between. The CDR3 extends over 14 amino acids. Germline V gene sequence: CDR1 SGHDT, CDR2 YYEEEE. CDR3 coding DNA: TGTGCCAGCAGCTGGGGGATTCCTGGAAACACCATATATTTT. Translated, it gives CASSWGIPGNTIYF.

This clonotype has ten or more counts. The chain employs TRBV6-2 or TRBV6-3 and TRBJ1-5; 8 bases agree with TRBD1. The CDR3 totals 15 residues. Germline V gene lookup returns CDR1 MNHEY and CDR2 SVGEGT. With V trimmed by 6 bases and J by 0 bases, 4 bases remained unmatched. The CDR3 sequence is CASRAGQASNQPQHF. CDR3 in DNA: TGTGCCAGCAGAGCGGGACAGGCTAGCAATCAGCCCCAGCATTTT.

The V gene is TRBV6-1, the J gene TRBJ1-5; no clear D. The CDR3 spans 13 residues. Looked up from germline, CDR1 is MNHNS and CDR2 is SASEGT. V lost 6 bases and J 7 bases, leaving 13 bases between the germline ends. CDR3 protein: CASSETTRQPQHF. CDR3 DNA sequence: TGTGCCAGCAGCGAAACGACCCGGCAGCCCCAGCATTTT.

There are many counts of this clonotype. V gene TRBV5-6 combines with J gene TRBJ1-2; unclear D gene. CDR1 and CDR2 (germline): SGHDT, YYEEEE. CDR3 size: 13 residues. Trimming removed 4 bases from V and 7 bases from J, with 14 bases in between. Here the CDR3 DNA reads TGTGCCAGCAGCGTACGGGTATCTGGTGGCTACACCTTC. Protein sequence: CASSVRVSGGYTF.

A word on this clonotype: A much larger clone differs by one base, so this may be a read error. The conserved closing phenylalanine or tryptophan is absent in this CDR3, likely reflecting a read error. The gene calls are TRBV6-5 and TRBJ2-5; the D gene is possibly TRBD1 (5 bases). Germline loops: CDR1 MNHEY, CDR2 SVGAGI. The CDR3 runs 14 residues. Trimming removed 0 bases at V and 4 bases at J, with 9 bases between. CDR3 nucleotides: TGTGCCAGCAGTTACTCGGAAGGGGCAGAGACCCAGTACTCC. Protein: CASSYSEGAETQYS.

This clonotype appeared once. Germline is not matched at one junction end, which may reflect a read error. This sequence joins TRBV12-3 or TRBV12-4 and TRBJ2-7; D remains ambiguous. The CDR3 has 14 residues. The CDR3: CASSFIPYSHEQYF. In nucleotides, the CDR3 is TGTGCCAGCAGTTTTATTCCCTACTCCCACGAGCAGTACTTC.

This clonotype has ten or more counts. The chain joins TRBV18 to TRBJ2-4; 9 positions agree with TRBD1. The CDR3 consists of 20 residues. Looked up from germline, CDR1 is KGHSH and CDR2 is LQKENI. The J segment lost 2 bases and the V segment lost 3 bases, leaving 17 bases of the junction unmatched. CDR3 DNA: TGTGCCAGCTCACCGGAAGTAGGGTGGACAGGGGAATGGTCCAAAAACATTCAGTACTTC. This translates into CASSPEVGWTGEWSKNIQYF.

This clonotype was counted between two and nine times. The chain uses TRBV7-8 and TRBJ1-2; tentatively, D is TRBD1 (5 bases). Germline loops: CDR1 SGHVS, CDR2 FQNEAQ. Trimming shortened V by 5 bases and J by 8 bases, and 15 bases separated the two germline ends. The length of the CDR3 is 13 residues. The CDR3 loop reads CASSQGALRGYTF. The CDR3 DNA sequence: TGTGCCAGCAGCCAAGGGGCGTTAAGGGGCTACACCTTC.

In this sample, this clonotype turned up many times. This chain links TRBV7-9 with TRBJ2-1; no definite D call. The CDR3 spans 14 residues. Deletions cut 3 bases from V and 5 bases from J, with 11 bases between. The germline gives CDR1 SEHNR, CDR2 FQNEAQ (reference sequence). CDR3 amino acids: CASSLVGRNNEQFF. The CDR3 DNA reads as TGTGCCAGCAGCTTGGTCGGGCGAAACAATGAGCAGTTCTTC. The whole variable domain, filled in from reference TRBV7-9 and TRBJ2-1, reads DTGVSQNPRHKITKRGQNVTFRCDPISEHNRLYWYRQTLGQGPEFLTYFQNEAQLEKSRLLSDRFSAERPKGSFSTLEIQRTEQGDSAMYLCASSLVGRNNEQFFGPGTRLTVL.

This clonotype was counted many times. V gene TRBV12-3 or TRBV12-4 combines with J gene TRBJ1-5; possible D gene TRBD1, 5 bases. The CDR3 is made up of 14 amino acids. The V end lost 7 bases, the J end lost 4 bases, and 14 bases lay between the germline ends. The CDR3 region is CASILTDSNQPQHF. CDR3 DNA sequence: TGTGCCAGCATCCTGACAGATAGTAATCAGCCCCAGCATTTT.

This clonotype has a count of ten or more. The rearrangement uses TRBV5-1 and TRBJ2-7; 9 bases fit TRBD2. Germline-derived CDR1 and CDR2 are SGHRS and YFSETQ. Losses at the gene ends were 0 bases for V and 3 bases for J; bases not matched to a gene: 10. This CDR3 has 17 residues. The CDR3 loop is CASSLGAGGLADYEQYF. The CDR3 DNA reads TGCGCCAGCAGCTTGGGGGCCGGGGGACTAGCTGACTACGAGCAGTACTTC.

A remark on this clonotype: A much more abundant neighbour one base away suggests this may be a read error. V usage is TRBV15 and J usage is TRBJ1-4; TRBD1 might be the D (6 bases). The CDR3 sequence is 16 residues long. The germline V gene encodes CDR1 LNHNV and CDR2 YYDKDF (reference sequence). Trimming left V 0 bases short and J 4 bases short, with 12 bases between. CDR3: CATSRDWTELNEKLFF. The CDR3 DNA sequence: TGTGCCACCAGCAGAGATTGGACAGAGCTTAATGAAAAACTGTTTTTT.

There are many counts of this clonotype. The rearrangement uses TRBV20-1 and TRBJ2-1; D ambiguous. V lost 1 base and J 0 bases, leaving 7 bases between the germline ends. There are 14 residues in the CDR3. Germline V gene data show CDR1 as DFQATT and CDR2 as SNEGSKA (reference sequence). The chain's CDR3 is CSARVVSSYNEQFF. Written as DNA, the CDR3 is TGCAGTGCTAGAGTAGTTTCCTCCTACAATGAGCAGTTCTTC.

This clonotype was observed a few times. The chain uses TRBV6-2 or TRBV6-3 and TRBJ1-2; TRBD1 is a possible D gene (5 bases). Germline V gene data show CDR1 as MNHEY and CDR2 as SVGEGT. The CDR3 length is 13 residues. V lost 5 bases and J 8 bases, leaving 15 bases between the germline ends. CDR3 coding DNA: TGTGCCAGCAGTGATCGGGGGATGGACGGCTACACCTTC. Translation gives CASSDRGMDGYTF.

This clonotype was counted at least ten times. The J gene is TRBJ2-5, the V gene TRBV6-1; a weak D match, TRBD2 (6 bases). In germline, CDR1 is MNHNS, CDR2 SASEGT. The V end lost 6 bases, the J end lost 4 bases, and 12 bases lay between the germline ends. This CDR3 comprises 13 residues. The CDR3 DNA sequence: TGTGCCAGCAGCATAGCGGCGAGAGAGACCCAGTACTTC. Translated: CASSIAARETQYF.

The chain is built from TRBV5-1 and TRBJ2-7, with TRBD2 matching 8 bases. Germline V gives CDR1 SGHRS, CDR2 YFSETQ. The length of the CDR3 is 17 residues. J was trimmed by 0 bases and V by 0 bases; bases with no gene match: 8. In DNA, the CDR3 is TGCGCCAGCAGCTTGGCCGGCTTTAGCGGGATCTCCTACGAGCAGTACTTC. Protein product: CASSLAGFSGISYEQYF.

The V call is TRBV12-3 or TRBV12-4, the J call TRBJ1-5, with D possibly matching TRBD1 (5 bases). With 5 bases removed from V and 9 bases from J, the gap between germline ends came to 20 bases. The CDR3 contains 15 residues. CDR3 sequence reads: CASSARDPSAAPQHF. The CDR3 region has the DNA TGTGCCAGCAGTGCCCGGGACCCCTCAGCAGCGCCCCAGCATTTT.

This clonotype was counted at least ten times. CDR3 in amino acids: CASSLGTGTGAGANVLTF. The CDR3 DNA reads TGCGCCAGCAGCTTGGGGACCGGGACAGGGGCTGGGGCCAACGTCCTGACTTTC. The genes are TRBV5-1 and TRBJ2-6; TRBD1 matches 10 bases. The CDR3 extends over 18 amino acids. Germline lookup yields CDR1 SGHRS and CDR2 YFSETQ. V trimming: 0 bases; J trimming: 2 bases; junction bases outside the gene matches: 5.

This clonotype was recorded a few times. The chain is built from TRBV6-1 and TRBJ1-1; TRBD1 agrees at 7 bases. Germline V gives CDR1 MNHNS, CDR2 SASEGT. CDR3 size: 18 residues. Losses at the gene ends were 3 bases for V and 6 bases for J; bases not matched to a gene: 19. The CDR3 DNA sequence: TGTGCCAGCAGTGACCTAGACAGGGAATATGGGGACAGCGCTGAAGCTTTCTTT. It translates to CASSDLDREYGDSAEAFF.

In this sample, this clonotype turned up a few times. CDR3 sequence reads: CASSWGGDETQYF. The CDR3 coding sequence is TGTGCCAGCAGCTGGGGAGGGGACGAGACCCAGTACTTC. J is TRBJ2-5 and V is TRBV7-9; 7 bases match TRBD2. Germline trimming cut 4 bases from V and 5 bases from J; bases unmatched to any gene: 4. The CDR3 sequence is 13 residues long. Germline V gene lookup returns CDR1 SEHNR and CDR2 FQNEAQ (reference sequence).

This clonotype has just a few counts. CDR3 nucleotides: TGTGCCAGCAGTGAACAGTTACACAATCAGCCCCAGCATTTT. It yields the protein CASSEQLHNQPQHF. The rearrangement uses TRBV2 and TRBJ1-5, with D unclear. There are 14 residues in the CDR3. Germline V gene lookup returns CDR1 SNHLY and CDR2 FYNNEI. The V gene lost 2 bases and the J gene lost 3 bases, with 8 bases spanning the gap.

Regarding this clonotype: This may stem from a read error, because a much larger clone lies one nucleotide away. V usage is TRBV6-6 and J usage is TRBJ1-5, with no clear D. The CDR3 sequence is 12 residues long. CDR1 is MNHNY, CDR2 SVGAGI, per germline (reference sequence). The CDR3 here is CASSYVSQPQRF. CDR3 sequence (DNA): TGTGCCAGCAGTTATGTGTCTCAGCCCCAGCGTTTT.

This clonotype was detected many times. The genes are TRBV7-8 and TRBJ1-5, with 7 nucleotides matching TRBD1. J lost 6 bases, V lost 7 bases, and 18 bases had no gene match. Germline-derived CDR1 and CDR2 are SGHVS and FQNEAQ. CDR3 length: 17 amino acids. CDR3 sequence reads: CASNDIPKGALGQPQHF. The DNA of the CDR3 is TGTGCCAGCAACGATATTCCGAAGGGGGCGTTGGGTCAGCCCCAGCATTTT.

This rearrangement joins TRBV5-1 to TRBJ2-1; 11 bases are a match to TRBD2. The germline V gene encodes CDR1 SGHRS and CDR2 YFSETQ. This CDR3 region has 16 residues. The V and J ends lost 6 bases and 7 bases, in that order; junction bases with no gene match: 12. The CDR3 DNA reads as TGCGCCAGCAACGCGGATTCTAGCGGGAGGTTAAATGAGCAGTTCTTC. Its translation: CASNADSSGRLNEQFF.